The 28 T cell receptor beta chains given below trace back to one sample, sequenced in a study of CD8 T cells in Susac syndrome. Reverse transcription of roughly 0.5 to 1 ug RNA used random hexamers. A single record per CDR3 protein comes from TCRdb applying MiXCR to the immunoSEQ multiplex PCR reads. The sample has around 200,000 distinct CDR3 sequences; 90% to 95% are singletons. Sequencing was carried out using CD4+ T cells from PBMCs. The source of these receptors is a human donor in good health.

The rearrangement links TRBV9 to TRBJ1-1, with D perhaps matching TRBD1 (5 bases). CDR3 length: 15 residues. The germline V and J ends were trimmed by 3 bases and 4 bases, with 16 bases remaining between them. CDR1 and CDR2 from the germline V gene are SGDLS and YYNGEE. The CDR3 DNA is TGTGCCAGCAGCGGGATTTCGGGGGGTTTCACTGAAGCTTTCTTT. Translation: CASSGISGGFTEAFF.

The chain couples TRBV12-5 to TRBJ2-1; tentative D call: TRBD2 (6 bases). This CDR3 has 13 residues. The germline gives CDR1 LGHNT, CDR2 FRNRAP. V lost 7 bases to trimming and J lost 8 bases, with 15 bases between them. This CDR3 is CASVGEVGDEQFF. The CDR3 DNA reads as TGTGCTAGTGTTGGGGAGGTTGGGGATGAGCAGTTCTTC.

This clonotype was observed a handful of times. The chain carries TRBV30 and TRBJ2-7; no definite D call. Germline V CDR1 and CDR2: GTSNPN, SVGIG (reference sequence). The CDR3 covers 12 residues. The V gene lost 0 bases and the J gene lost 6 bases, with 9 bases spanning the gap. CDR3 in amino acids: CAWSVLGLEQYV. The CDR3 nucleotides read TGTGCCTGGAGTGTACTTGGTCTCGAGCAGTACGTC.

CDR3 amino acids: CASSLLRGEKLFF. The CDR3 DNA sequence: TGCGCCAGCAGCCTTCTCCGAGGGGAAAAACTGTTTTTT. The J gene is TRBJ1-4, the V gene TRBV4-1; D unclear. Germline lookup yields CDR1 MGHRA and CDR2 YSYEKL. The CDR3 totals 13 residues. V dropped 4 bases and J dropped 8 bases, with 11 bases sitting between them.

The chain carries TRBV5-6 and TRBJ1-2, with D possibly being TRBD1 (6 bases). CDR1 is SGHDT, CDR2 YYEEEE, per germline. Trimming pared 5 bases from V and 4 bases from J, leaving 18 bases between. This CDR3 is 15 amino acids long. The CDR3 protein is CASRAPGHSVYGYTF. Written as DNA, the CDR3 is TGTGCCAGCAGGGCGCCGGGACACTCGGTCTATGGCTACACCTTC.

The rearrangement links TRBV25-1 to TRBJ2-3; TRBD1 or TRBD2 may be the D gene (5 bases each). Germline CDR1 and CDR2: MGHDK and SYGVNS. Trimming stripped 4 bases from V and 2 bases from J, with 10 bases between. The CDR3 has 14 residues. CDR3 bases: TGTGCCAGCAGTGCCAGGGAGTTCACAGATACGCAGTATTTT. Translated, it gives CASSAREFTDTQYF.

This rearrangement joins TRBV9 to TRBJ2-3; perhaps TRBD2 as D (6 bases). The V end lost 4 bases, the J end lost 0 bases, and 15 bases lay between the germline ends. This CDR3 region has 16 residues. Germline loops: CDR1 SGDLS, CDR2 YYNGEE. The CDR3 region is CASSSPGLKSTDTQYF. CDR3 nucleotides: TGTGCCAGCAGCTCTCCGGGACTCAAGAGCACAGATACGCAGTATTTT.

The J gene is TRBJ1-5, the V gene TRBV20-1; possibly TRBD1 for D (5 bases). The germline V and J ends were trimmed by 5 bases and 7 bases, with 12 bases remaining between them. The CDR3 is made up of 12 amino acids. Germline CDR1 reads DFQATT; CDR2 reads SNEGSKA (reference sequence). CDR3 DNA sequence: TGCAGTGCTGACCTGGGGGGGCAGCCCCAGCATTTT. This sequence encodes CSADLGGQPQHF.

The CDR3 sequence is CASSPSTDTDTQYF. CDR3 nucleotides: TGTGCCAGCAGCCCTTCGACTGACACAGATACGCAGTATTTT. V usage is TRBV5-6 and J usage is TRBJ2-3; no definite D call. Deletions cut 4 bases from V and 2 bases from J, with 11 bases between. Germline V gene sequence: CDR1 SGHDT, CDR2 YYEEEE. This CDR3 has 14 amino acids. Combining the CDR3 with reference TRBV5-6 and TRBJ2-3 gives the whole variable domain DAGVTQSPTHLIKTRGQQVTLRCSPKSGHDTVSWYQQALGQGPQFIFQYYEEEERQRGNFPDRFSGHQFPNYSSELNVNALLLGDSALYLCASSPSTDTDTQYFGPGTRLTVL.

CDR3 nucleotides: TGCGCCAGCAGCTTGGCACCTCAGGGGACCGGGGCCAACGTCCTGACTTTC. Protein product: CASSLAPQGTGANVLTF. This chain joins TRBV5-1 and TRBJ2-6; D is perhaps TRBD1 (6 bases). Per germline, CDR1 SGHRS and CDR2 YFSETQ. The CDR3 extends over 17 amino acids. Trimming pared 0 bases from V and 4 bases from J, leaving 14 bases between.

The chain employs TRBV12-3 or TRBV12-4 and TRBJ2-7; no reliable D call. This CDR3 has 13 amino acids. V dropped 0 bases and J dropped 3 bases, with 6 bases sitting between them. For the CDR3, the DNA is TGTGCCAGCAGTTTAGCGCCGGGCTACGAGCAGTACTTC. It codes for CASSLAPGYEQYF.

V gene TRBV28 combines with J gene TRBJ2-7; possibly TRBD2 for D (6 bases). Trimming took off 5 bases at V and 0 bases at J, with 17 bases between the two ends. This CDR3 has 16 residues. From germline, CDR1 is MDHEN and CDR2 SYDVKM. In nucleotides, the CDR3 is TGTGCCAGCAGTCCACGGGGGAATCCCAGCTCCTACGAGCAGTACGTC. Protein product: CASSPRGNPSSYEQYV.

The chain has TRBV2 and TRBJ1-2; no firm D call. This CDR3 is built from 12 residues. V shed 6 bases and J shed 4 bases, with 9 bases lying between them. Germline V CDR1 and CDR2: SNHLY, FYNNEI. Here the CDR3 reads CASREDGYGYTF. CDR3 DNA: TGTGCCAGCAGGGAGGACGGCTATGGCTACACCTTC.

A note on this clonotype: One end of the junction does not line up with germline, which may come from a read error. This chain joins TRBV29-1 and TRBJ2-7, with 7 bases lining up with TRBD1. This CDR3 has 8 residues. Germline V gene sequence: CDR1 SQVTM, CDR2 ANQGSEA. CDR3 amino acids: CSVDRANF. The CDR3 DNA sequence: TGCAGCGTAGACAGGGCGAACTTC.

The genes are TRBV14 and TRBJ2-1; 14 bases are a match to TRBD2. With 3 bases clipped from V and 7 bases from J, the junction kept 5 bases outside the gene matches. Looked up from germline, CDR1 is SGHDN and CDR2 is FVKESK. The CDR3 sequence is 16 residues long. For the CDR3, the DNA is TGTGCCAGCAGCCACCTGGGACTAGCGGGGGTAAATGAGCAGTTCTTC. Its protein product is CASSHLGLAGVNEQFF. Using reference TRBV14 and TRBJ2-1 for the parts outside the CDR3, the full variable domain is EAGVTQFPSHSVIEKGQTVTLRCDPISGHDNLYWYRRVMGKEIKFLLHFVKESKQDESGMPNNRFLAERTGGTYSTLKVQPAELEDSGVYFCASSHLGLAGVNEQFFGPGTRLTVL.

The chain's CDR3 is CASSLGQGGNGYTF. In DNA form, the CDR3 reads TGTGCCAGCAGCCTCGGACAGGGAGGGAATGGCTACACCTTC. The chain has TRBV27 and TRBJ1-2; 8 bases agree with TRBD1. CDR3 length: 14 amino acids. CDR1 and CDR2 (germline): MNHEY, SMNVEV (reference sequence). The V and J ends lost 6 bases and 6 bases, in that order; junction bases with no gene match: 9.

The J gene is TRBJ2-5, the V gene TRBV5-4; 11 bases line up with TRBD2. Germline values: CDR1 SGHNT, CDR2 YYREEE (reference sequence). The CDR3 loop spans 16 amino acids. V lost 3 bases to trimming and J lost 5 bases; unmatched junction nucleotides: 9. The CDR3 is CASSSKTGLADETQYF. The CDR3 nucleotides read TGTGCCAGCAGCTCCAAAACGGGACTAGCGGATGAGACCCAGTACTTC.

This chain links TRBV12-3 or TRBV12-4 with TRBJ1-2, with 7 bases aligning to TRBD1. V shed 5 bases, J shed 7 bases, and the junction held 4 bases outside the gene matches. This CDR3 contains 12 residues. The chain's CDR3 is CASSDGTVGYTF. The CDR3 region has the DNA TGTGCCAGCAGTGACGGGACAGTTGGCTACACCTTC.

The chain has TRBV14 and TRBJ2-1; 7 bases line up with TRBD2. The CDR3 loop spans 13 amino acids. The junction had 7 bases not matched to a gene; V was cut back by 4 bases and J by 10 bases. CDR1 and CDR2 from the germline V gene are SGHDN and FVKESK. CDR3 DNA sequence: TGTGCCAGCAGCCTCCGGACTAGTCCCGAGCAGTTCTTC. Its protein product is CASSLRTSPEQFF. Supplemented by reference TRBV14 and TRBJ2-1, the full variable domain reads EAGVTQFPSHSVIEKGQTVTLRCDPISGHDNLYWYRRVMGKEIKFLLHFVKESKQDESGMPNNRFLAERTGGTYSTLKVQPAELEDSGVYFCASSLRTSPEQFFGPGTRLTVL.

This clonotype was counted a single time. V and J are TRBV7-9 and TRBJ2-3; the D gene could be TRBD1 or TRBD2 (6 bases each). Trimming removed 2 bases at V and 2 bases at J, with 8 bases between. The germline CDR1 and CDR2 sequences are SEHNR and FQNEAQ (reference sequence). This CDR3 comprises 14 residues. The CDR3 sequence is CASSLSGATDTQYF. The CDR3 DNA reads as TGTGCCAGCAGCTTATCGGGGGCCACAGATACGCAGTATTTT.

The chain employs TRBV20-1 and TRBJ1-5; TRBD1 is a possible D gene (6 bases). Germline assignment: CDR1 DFQATT and CDR2 SNEGSKA (reference sequence). The CDR3 is 14 amino acids. Trimming removed 5 bases at V and 4 bases at J, with 15 bases between. In DNA, the CDR3 is TGCAGTGCTGGCAAAATACAGGGAAATCAGCCCCAGCATTTT. This translates into CSAGKIQGNQPQHF.

This chain connects TRBV11-2 to TRBJ2-7; 10 nucleotides match TRBD1. The CDR3 totals 14 residues. From germline, CDR1 is SGHAT and CDR2 FQNNGV. V gave up 5 bases and J gave up 6 bases; unmatched junction bases: 7. CDR3 region: CASSLTRTGGEQYV. In DNA, the CDR3 is TGTGCCAGCAGCCTAACCAGGACAGGGGGCGAGCAGTACGTC.

The rearrangement joins TRBV11-3 to TRBJ2-5; no clear D. Trimming removed 5 bases at V and 4 bases at J, with 14 bases between. This CDR3 has 14 amino acids. The germline gives CDR1 SGHNT, CDR2 YENEEA. The CDR3 sequence: CASSPGVSSETQYF. CDR3 nucleotides: TGTGCCAGCAGCCCTGGGGTCAGTTCAGAGACCCAGTACTTC.

The chain carries TRBV6-2 or TRBV6-3 and TRBJ2-5; 8 positions agree with TRBD2. Germline values: CDR1 MNHEY, CDR2 SVGEGT. J was trimmed by 1 base and V by 2 bases; bases with no gene match: 6. The CDR3 has 16 amino acids. Written as DNA, the CDR3 is TGTGCCAGCAGTTACGTCAGCGGGGGACCCCAAGAGACCCAGTACTTC. Protein sequence: CASSYVSGGPQETQYF.

This chain uses TRBV12-3 or TRBV12-4 with TRBJ2-5; the match to TRBD2 covers 7 bases. CDR3 length: 15 amino acids. V lost 5 bases, J lost 3 bases, and 9 bases stayed unmatched. The CDR3 here is CASSPSGRLEETQYF. The CDR3 DNA follows: TGTGCCAGCAGTCCTAGCGGAAGACTTGAAGAGACCCAGTACTTC.

The rearrangement joins TRBV29-1 to TRBJ2-3, with 11 bases fitting TRBD2. This CDR3 region has 16 residues. The V and J ends lost 4 bases and 1 base, in that order; junction bases with no gene match: 7. Germline assignment: CDR1 SQVTM and CDR2 ANQGSEA. The CDR3 DNA is TGCAGCGTTGCTCCTAGCGGGAGGCGCGGCACAGATACGCAGTATTTT. Residues: CSVAPSGRRGTDTQYF.

The genes are TRBV14 and TRBJ2-3, with 7 bases aligning to TRBD1. J lost 2 bases, V lost 5 bases, and 4 bases had no gene match. Germline-derived CDR1 and CDR2 are SGHDN and FVKESK. The CDR3 has 14 residues. The CDR3 nucleotides read TGTGCCAGCAGCAGGGGACAGCCCACAGATACGCAGTATTTT. Translation: CASSRGQPTDTQYF.

V is TRBV20-1 and J is TRBJ2-3; D not resolved. There are 12 residues in the CDR3. V dropped 3 bases and J dropped 0 bases, with 4 bases sitting between them. Germline-derived CDR1 and CDR2 are DFQATT and SNEGSKA (reference sequence). CDR3 nucleotides: TGCAGTGCTAGGGAAAGCACAGATACGCAGTATTTT. Translated: CSARESTDTQYF.